This TCR beta chain was observed in a study of human T cells and chemical hapten exposure. TCRdb re-called the RACE reads with MiXCR, one entry per CDR3 protein. The table shows 80,000 to 100,000 distinct CDR3 sequences, with around 8.8% occurring only once. Regarding time point: healthy volunteer bleed at 2 weeks. The total RNA was obtained from whole blood that was not fractionated. This clonotype was seen many times. Sample: whole blood. The TCR sequence derives from a female donor in good health. Some clones in this sample may be carry-over from other donors' samples.

This chain's CDR3 is CSVPIGAGGYTF. The DNA of the CDR3 is TGCAGCGTTCCCATAGGGGCGGGTGGCTACACCTTC. V and J are TRBV29-1 and TRBJ1-2; D may be TRBD1 (5 bases). This CDR3 is 12 amino acids long. The germline V gene encodes CDR1 SQVTM and CDR2 ANQGSEA. V lost 5 bases, J lost 7 bases, and 14 bases lay in between.